This T cell receptor (beta chain) was captured in a study of cytomegalovirus exposure and HLA in healthy donors. Study-level results: Reportedly, HLA-A and HLA-B alleles of most subjects were accurately predicted from TCR beta. Confirmation in vitro established that a few CMV-associated chains were specific for CMV antigens.

The CDR3 extends over 19 amino acids. V was pared by 3 bases and J by 6 bases, with 31 bases between. Germline lookup yields CDR1 SGDLS and CDR2 YYNGEE. Worth noting for this clone: What it recognizes is unknown.

PCR amplification relied on 60 Vbeta primers (plus 13 Jbeta primers). The repertoire was sequenced with immunoSEQ multiplex PCR; TCRdb's copy has only in-frame clones and lacks some. The table records about 52,000 clones, 72% of them present only once. Sequenced input: PBMCs. The rearrangement joins TRBV9 to TRBJ2-7, with D possibly being TRBD2 (8 bases). This receptor was identified in a woman aged 45-65 years in good health and CMV-seronegative. CDR3 sequence reads: CASSANRGGGKSGGAEQYF. The CDR3 DNA reads TGTGCCAGCAGCGCGAACAGGGGTGGAGGGAAGAGCGGGGGCGCCGAGCAGTACTTC.